This paragraph covers one TCR beta chain sequence. The source of the sample is a study of blood T cell repertoires in COVID-19. Assay used: immunoSEQ multiplex PCR; TCRdb lists only in-frame clones, some missing. The top ten hold roughly 9% of the sample, which has roughly 150,000 clones, approximately 80% seen once. The specimen was peripheral blood. The sequence came from a woman aged 80 or over with active or convalescent COVID-19.

This chain's CDR3 is CASSLPRDSPGGYTF. CDR3 nucleotide sequence: TGTGCCAGCAGCTTACCACGGGACTCTCCCGGGGGCTACACCTTC. V and J are TRBV5-6 and TRBJ1-2; weak D call: TRBD1 (5 bases). The V end lost 2 bases, the J end lost 8 bases, and 19 bases lay between the germline ends. This CDR3 region has 15 residues. Germline V gives CDR1 SGHDT, CDR2 YYEEEE.